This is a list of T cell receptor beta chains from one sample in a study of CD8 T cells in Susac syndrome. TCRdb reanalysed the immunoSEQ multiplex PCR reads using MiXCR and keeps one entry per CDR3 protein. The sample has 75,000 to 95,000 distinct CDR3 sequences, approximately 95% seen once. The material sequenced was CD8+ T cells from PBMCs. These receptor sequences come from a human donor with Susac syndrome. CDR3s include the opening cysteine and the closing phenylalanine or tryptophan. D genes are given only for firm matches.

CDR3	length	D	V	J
CASSYRGGIYEQYF	14	-	TRBV6-2/TRBV6-3	TRBJ2-7
CASSSKEREGQETQYF	16	TRBD2	TRBV27	TRBJ2-5
CASRPGLGDEQFF	13	TRBD2	TRBV12-3/TRBV12-4	TRBJ2-1
CASSRSEDSNQPQHF	15	-	TRBV18	TRBJ1-5
CASRTASGRYNEQFF	15	TRBD2	TRBV27	TRBJ2-1
CSVEWRGRDNEQYF	14	-	TRBV29-1	TRBJ2-7
CSVFGGLSYGYTF	13	-	TRBV29-1	TRBJ1-2
CATSSGSGYYEQYF	14	-	TRBV15	TRBJ2-7
CSVIKAESSYEQYF	14	-	TRBV29-1	TRBJ2-7
CASRIKQGRETQYF	14	-	TRBV21-1	TRBJ2-5
CASTPRGTEAFF	12	-	TRBV12-3/TRBV12-4	TRBJ1-1
CSTLLGVYTF	10	-	TRBV20-1	TRBJ1-2
CASSEDGSTDTQYF	14	-	TRBV5-4	TRBJ2-3
CSARGTSYEQYF	12	-	TRBV20-1	TRBJ2-7
CASSGQPNQPQHF	13	-	TRBV6-5	TRBJ1-5
CSVRDSGIYEQYF	13	-	TRBV29-1	TRBJ2-7
CSVEAQDRDNYGYTF	15	TRBD1	TRBV29-1	TRBJ1-2
CASSQDLEAGAYQPQHF	17	-	TRBV4-3	TRBJ1-5
CATSQQGRHYEQYF	14	TRBD1	TRBV24-1	TRBJ2-7
CASSQERLAGITGELFF	17	TRBD2	TRBV3-1	TRBJ2-2
CSVEVPGNTIYF	12	-	TRBV29-1	TRBJ1-3
CATSRDQGVQETQYF	15	-	TRBV15	TRBJ2-5
CASNLDFYNEQFF	13	-	TRBV5-1	TRBJ2-1
CASSPSRENTEAFF	14	-	TRBV27	TRBJ1-1
CASSLSHQYF	10	-	TRBV11-2	TRBJ2-3
CASSVSEAGQPQHF	14	-	TRBV9	TRBJ1-5
CAWSVLDQETQYF	13	-	TRBV30	TRBJ2-5
CASSQAYNSYNEQFF	15	-	TRBV14	TRBJ2-1
CASSSGGGRSPFF	13	-	TRBV9	TRBJ2-1
CSVDLAGGVDEQFF	14	TRBD2	TRBV29-1	TRBJ2-1
CASSFGPGEQYF	12	-	TRBV12-3/TRBV12-4	TRBJ2-7
CATSRETRTYEQYF	14	-	TRBV15	TRBJ2-7
CASSQELTGSGYTF	14	TRBD1	TRBV13	TRBJ1-2
CASSIAQANIQYF	13	-	TRBV19	TRBJ2-4
CASSLPETLYYGYTF	15	-	TRBV28	TRBJ1-2
CASSPQGLESHEQYF	15	TRBD2	TRBV9	TRBJ2-7
CSARDRGLDGAFF	13	TRBD1	TRBV20-1	TRBJ1-1
CASSLDRRYQETQYF	15	-	TRBV5-6	TRBJ2-5
CASRQVNGELFF	12	-	TRBV25-1	TRBJ2-2
CSATGTGKGQAPDTQYF	17	TRBD1	TRBV29-1	TRBJ2-3
CASNTDYSNQPQHF	14	-	TRBV19	TRBJ1-5
CSVAGTVGGETQYF	14	-	TRBV29-1	TRBJ2-5
CASSLNNQPQHF	12	-	TRBV5-4	TRBJ1-5
CASSSGGGYEQYF	13	-	TRBV27	TRBJ2-7
CASSQDIGGADTQYF	15	TRBD2	TRBV4-3	TRBJ2-3
CASRKTGDEQYF	12	-	TRBV18	TRBJ2-7
CASSQLRNYEQYF	13	-	TRBV4-1	TRBJ2-7
CASNAGGGSYEQYF	14	-	TRBV2	TRBJ2-7
CASSEAASSYNEQFF	15	-	TRBV9	TRBJ2-1
CASSYSSGNEQFF	13	TRBD2	TRBV6-5	TRBJ2-1
CASSGPYATEAFF	13	-	TRBV28	TRBJ1-1
CASSQDRAGGPSNIQYF	17	TRBD2	TRBV4-3	TRBJ2-4
CASSFRLAGAVNTGELFF	18	TRBD2	TRBV12-3/TRBV12-4	TRBJ2-2
CSASDVDYTF	10	-	TRBV20-1	TRBJ1-2
CASSTGHSYEQYF	13	-	TRBV7-9	TRBJ2-7
CSARTLYNEKLFF	13	-	TRBV20-1	TRBJ1-4
CAISVPPERGRRYGYTF	17	-	TRBV2	TRBJ1-2
CSAVRDISSFSGANVLTF	18	-	TRBV20-1	TRBJ2-6
CSARAGQDSFLTEAFF	16	-	TRBV20-1	TRBJ1-1
CASSLRTSGGHNEQFF	16	TRBD2	TRBV7-6	TRBJ2-1